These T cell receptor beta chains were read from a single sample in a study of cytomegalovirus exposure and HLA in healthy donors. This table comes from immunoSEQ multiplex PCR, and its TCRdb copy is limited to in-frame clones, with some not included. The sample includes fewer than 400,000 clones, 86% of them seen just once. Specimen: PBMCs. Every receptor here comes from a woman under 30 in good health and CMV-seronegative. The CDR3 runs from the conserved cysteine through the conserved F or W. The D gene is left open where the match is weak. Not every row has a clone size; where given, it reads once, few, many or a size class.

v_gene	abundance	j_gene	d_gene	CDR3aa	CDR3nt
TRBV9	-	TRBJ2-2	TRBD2	CASSPPAGLNTGELFF	TGTGCCAGCAGCCCGCCAGCGGGACTGAACACCGGGGAGCTGTTTTTT
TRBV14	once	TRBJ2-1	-	CASSQVLAYNEQFF	TGTGCCAGCAGCCAAGTACTAGCCTACAATGAGCAGTTCTTC
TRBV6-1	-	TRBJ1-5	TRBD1	CASGTEGNQPQHF	TGTGCCAGCGGGACAGAAGGCAATCAGCCCCAGCATTTT
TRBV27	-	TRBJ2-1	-	CASSPPGSQQFF	TGTGCCAGCAGTCCCCCGGGTAGCCAGCAGTTCTTC
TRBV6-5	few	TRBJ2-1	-	CASSSVGDQSYNEQFF	TGTGCCAGCAGTTCGGTGGGAGACCAATCCTACAATGAGCAGTTCTTC
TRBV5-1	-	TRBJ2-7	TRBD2	CASSLGSGRTYEQYF	TGCGCCAGCAGCTTGGGTAGCGGGAGGACCTACGAGCAGTACTTC
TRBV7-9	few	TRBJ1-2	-	CASTPGGRDNYGYTF	TGTGCCAGCACCCCCGGGGGGCGGGATAACTATGGCTACACCTTC
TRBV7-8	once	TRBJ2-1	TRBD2	CASSIVGRSDNEQFF	TGTGCCAGCAGCATAGTCGGGAGGAGCGACAATGAGCAGTTCTTC
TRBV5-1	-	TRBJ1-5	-	CASTEFPGNNQPQHF	TGCGCCAGCACCGAATTCCCGGGTAACAATCAGCCCCAGCATTTT
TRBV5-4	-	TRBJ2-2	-	CASKFVPTNTGELFF	TGTGCCAGCAAGTTTGTACCTACGAACACCGGGGAGCTGTTTTTT
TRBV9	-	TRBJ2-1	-	CASSVGAIYNEQFF	TGTGCCAGCAGCGTAGGAGCGATCTACAATGAGCAGTTCTTC
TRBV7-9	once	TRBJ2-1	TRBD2	CASSLSGLANPTDNEQFF	TGTGCCAGCAGCTTGTCGGGACTAGCGAATCCTACGGACAATGAGCAGTTCTTC
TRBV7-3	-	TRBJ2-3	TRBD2	CASSPQHGWREATDTQYF	TGTGCCAGCAGCCCCCAGCACGGGTGGCGGGAGGCGACAGATACGCAGTATTTT
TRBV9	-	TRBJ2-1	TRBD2	CASGKGLAGVYNEQFF	TGTGCCAGCGGAAAAGGACTAGCGGGAGTCTACAATGAGCAGTTCTTC
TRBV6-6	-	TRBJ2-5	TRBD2	CASSTSGTGQTQYF	TGTGCCAGCAGTACAAGCGGGACCGGGCAGACCCAGTACTTC
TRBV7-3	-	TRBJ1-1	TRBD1	CASSSRGQGNTEAFF	TGTGCCAGCAGCTCCCGCGGACAGGGGAACACTGAAGCTTTCTTT
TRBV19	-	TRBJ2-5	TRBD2	CASSMLAGDETQYF	TGTGCCAGTAGTATGCTAGCGGGAGATGAGACCCAGTACTTC
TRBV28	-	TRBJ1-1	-	CASRTENTEAFF	TGTGCCAGCAGAACAGAGAACACTGAAGCTTTCTTT
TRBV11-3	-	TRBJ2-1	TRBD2	CASSLGLAGLYNEQFF	TGTGCCAGCAGCTTGGGACTAGCGGGGCTATACAATGAGCAGTTCTTC
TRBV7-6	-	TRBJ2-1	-	CASSAFRVGASDNEQFF	TGTGCCAGCAGCGCTTTCAGGGTCGGGGCTAGCGACAATGAGCAGTTCTTC
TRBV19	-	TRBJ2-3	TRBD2	CASREGPSEDTQYF	TGTGCCAGTCGGGAGGGCCCCTCAGAAGATACGCAGTATTTT
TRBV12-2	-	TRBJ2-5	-	CASRLEGAVGETQYF	TGTGCAAGTCGCTTAGAGGGGGCTGTCGGAGAGACCCAGTACTTC
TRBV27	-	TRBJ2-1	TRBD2	CASSQIPPGGPLGAYNEQFF	TGTGCCAGCAGTCAAATTCCGCCGGGAGGGCCTCTCGGTGCCTACAATGAGCAGTTCTTC
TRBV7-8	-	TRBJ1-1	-	CASSLGRASTEAFF	TGTGCCAGCAGCTTAGGGCGGGCGTCCACTGAAGCTTTCTTT
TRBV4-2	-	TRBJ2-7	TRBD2	CASSQDLGGLAEIF	TGTGCCAGCAGCCAAGATCTGGGGGGACTAGCGGAGATATTC
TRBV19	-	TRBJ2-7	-	CASSSGTHEQYF	TGTGCCAGTAGTAGCGGGACCCACGAGCAGTACTTC
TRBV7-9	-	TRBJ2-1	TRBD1	CASSSGQGNEQFF	TGTGCCAGCAGCTCGGGACAGGGGAATGAGCAGTTCTTC
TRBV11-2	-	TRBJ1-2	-	CASSLEKPGSTF	TGTGCCAGCAGCTTAGAAAAGCCGGGGTCCACCTTC
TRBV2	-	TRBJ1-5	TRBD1	CASSVTGGASEEPQHF	TGTGCCAGCAGTGTGACAGGGGGGGCGTCTGAGGAGCCCCAGCATTTT
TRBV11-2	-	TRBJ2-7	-	CASRPQGSGDSYEQYF	TGTGCCAGCAGACCTCAAGGGTCGGGGGACTCCTACGAGCAGTACTTC
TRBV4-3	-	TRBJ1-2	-	CASSQAQGNYGYTF	TGCGCCAGCAGCCAAGCCCAGGGAAACTATGGCTACACCTTC
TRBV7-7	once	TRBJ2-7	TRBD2	CASSPGLAGEQYF	TGTGCTAGCAGCCCTGGACTAGCGGGGGAGCAGTACTTC